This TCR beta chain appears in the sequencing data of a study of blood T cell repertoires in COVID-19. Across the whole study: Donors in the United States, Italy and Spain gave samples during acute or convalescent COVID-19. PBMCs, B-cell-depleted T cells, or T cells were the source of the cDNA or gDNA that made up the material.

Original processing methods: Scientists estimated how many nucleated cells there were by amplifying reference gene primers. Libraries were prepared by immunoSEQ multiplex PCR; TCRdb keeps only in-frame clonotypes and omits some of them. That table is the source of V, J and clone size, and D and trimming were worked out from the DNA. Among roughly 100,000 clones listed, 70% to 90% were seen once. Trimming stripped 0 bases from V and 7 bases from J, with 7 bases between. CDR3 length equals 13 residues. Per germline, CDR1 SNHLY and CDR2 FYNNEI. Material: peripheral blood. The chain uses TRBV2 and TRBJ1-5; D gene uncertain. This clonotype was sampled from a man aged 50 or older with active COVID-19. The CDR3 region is CASSEALRQPQHF. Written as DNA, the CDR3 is TGTGCCAGCAGTGAAGCGCTTCGGCAGCCCCAGCATTTT.